This T cell receptor (beta chain) derives from a study of blood T cell repertoires in COVID-19. Overall study: Sites across the United States, Italy and Spain contributed samples from acute and convalescent COVID-19. PBMCs, B-cell-depleted T cells, or T cells provided the cDNA or gDNA that made up the material.

As handled by the study authors: Amplification from reference gene primers served as the basis for estimated nucleated cell counts. The method was immunoSEQ multiplex PCR; TCRdb's version includes in-frame clones alone and lacks a portion of them. The V and J calls and clone size are taken from that table; D and trimming were inferred from the DNA. The sample holds 250,000 to 350,000 clones, about 89% seen once. Germline values: CDR1 SGHDN, CDR2 FVKESK. V trimming: 0 bases; J trimming: 0 bases; junction bases outside the gene matches: 23. This CDR3 has 24 residues. This clonotype originated in a woman aged 55-70 years with acute or convalescent COVID-19. The specimen sequenced was peripheral blood. The J gene is TRBJ2-1, the V gene TRBV14, with 10 bases identical to TRBD2. The DNA of the CDR3 is TGTGCCAGCAGCCAAGAAAGATTCGCCAGTCCCGGGACTAGCGACCGATACTCCTACAATGAGCAGTTCTTC. Protein sequence: CASSQERFASPGTSDRYSYNEQFF.